A selection of T cell receptor beta chains follows, all from one sample in a study of cytomegalovirus exposure and HLA in healthy donors. TCRdb's table, derived via immunoSEQ multiplex PCR, lists solely in-frame clones and lacks some. The table counts about 58,000 clones; 2.1% lies in the top ten. The sequencing sample was made of PBMCs. The receptors were sampled from a woman aged 18-29 years in good health and CMV-seronegative. The CDR3 runs from the conserved cysteine through the conserved F or W. Each record gives: J gene, V gene, D gene, CDR3 protein, CDR3 DNA. The D gene is left open where the match is weak.

TRBJ1-1	TRBV7-2	NA	CASSFSGTGWRGTEAFF	TGTGCCAGCAGCTTTAGCGGGACGGGCTGGAGGGGCACTGAAGCTTTCTTT
TRBJ1-2	TRBV6-6	NA	CASSYRIPGQYGYTF	TGTGCCAGCAGTTATAGGATACCAGGGCAATATGGCTACACCTTC
TRBJ2-3	TRBV5-1	TRBD1	CASSLDRPGTDTQYF	TGCGCCAGCAGCCTGGACAGGCCGGGCACAGATACGCAGTATTTT
TRBJ2-3	TRBV6-6	NA	CASSLRQVTSTDTQYF	TGTGCCAGCAGCCTACGACAGGTTACTAGCACAGATACGCAGTATTTT
TRBJ1-1	TRBV29-1	NA	CSVDHSGIGNTEAFF	TGCAGCGTTGACCATTCCGGGATTGGGAACACTGAAGCTTTCTTT
TRBJ2-7	TRBV19	TRBD1	CANPLWTGGTYEQYF	TGTGCCAATCCTCTATGGACAGGGGGGACCTACGAGCAGTACTTC
TRBJ2-1	TRBV7-2	NA	CASSLARTAASPFF	TGTGCCAGCAGCTTAGCGAGGACAGCTGCGAGTCCGTTCTTC
TRBJ1-6	TRBV30	NA	CAWRGTSAVFPLHF	TGTGCCTGGAGGGGGACATCAGCGGTTTTCCCCCTCCACTTT
TRBJ1-1	TRBV23-1	NA	CASCARGTEAFF	TGCGCCAGCTGCGCCCGGGGAACTGAAGCTTTCTTT
TRBJ1-5	TRBV5-1	NA	CASRPGLGWDQPQHF	TGCGCCAGCAGGCCCGGACTGGGCTGGGATCAGCCCCAGCATTTT
TRBJ1-2	TRBV6-1	TRBD1	CASFEAGQGFYGYTF	TGTGCCAGCTTCGAGGCCGGACAGGGCTTTTATGGCTACACCTTC
TRBJ2-1	TRBV7-9	NA	CASSRSDSSEEQFF	TGTGCCAGCAGCCGATCGGACTCTAGCGAGGAGCAGTTCTTC
TRBJ2-7	TRBV6-1	TRBD2	CASSDGLAGVYEQYF	TGTGCCAGCAGTGATGGACTAGCGGGGGTCTACGAGCAGTACTTC
TRBJ1-6	TRBV5-1	TRBD1	CASSRGQGEISPLHF	TGCGCCAGCAGCAGAGGACAGGGGGAAATTTCACCCCTCCACTTT
TRBJ2-5	TRBV6-5	NA	CASSYLDSSHQETQYF	TGTGCCAGCAGTTACTTGGACAGCAGCCACCAAGAGACCCAGTACTTC
TRBJ2-4	TRBV10-1	NA	CASSGERAKNIQYF	TGCGCCAGCAGTGGGGAGCGGGCCAAAAACATTCAGTACTTC
TRBJ2-7	TRBV18	TRBD2	CASSAFRTSGLPLTYEQYF	TGTGCCAGCTCTGCTTTCCGGACTAGCGGGCTCCCTCTAACCTACGAGCAGTACTTC
TRBJ2-1	TRBV4-1	NA	CASSQVDLITYNEQFF	TGCGCCAGCAGCCAAGTAGACTTGATCACCTACAATGAGCAGTTCTTC
TRBJ2-7	TRBV12-5	NA	CASGLVIGGPHYEQYF	TGTGCTAGTGGTTTGGTAATAGGCGGTCCCCACTACGAGCAGTACTTC
TRBJ2-3	TRBV15	TRBD2	CATSRDSGGADTQYF	TGTGCCACCAGCAGAGATAGCGGGGGGGCAGATACGCAGTATTTT
TRBJ2-7	TRBV30	NA	CAWSQGNEQYF	TGTGCCTGGAGCCAGGGAAACGAGCAGTACTTC
TRBJ2-5	TRBV5-1	TRBD2	CASRGRPSGVQETQYF	TGCGCCAGCAGGGGGCGGCCTAGCGGAGTCCAAGAGACCCAGTACTTC
TRBJ1-1	TRBV29-1	NA	CSVAGGGRRTEAFF	TGCAGCGTCGCCGGCGGGGGGAGAAGGACTGAAGCTTTCTTT
TRBJ2-7	TRBV7-9	TRBD1	CASSHTGTGSYEQYF	TGTGCCAGCAGCCACACCGGGACAGGGTCCTACGAGCAGTACTTC
TRBJ1-2	TRBV7-9	NA	CASSFEAGYGYTF	TGTGCCAGCAGCTTTGAGGCTGGCTATGGCTACACCTTC
TRBJ1-6	TRBV2	NA	CASRQGWNSPLHF	TGTGCCAGCAGACAGGGTTGGAATTCACCCCTCCACTTT
TRBJ2-7	TRBV25-1	TRBD2	CASSLPLAGVGEQYF	TGTGCCAGCTCCCTCCCTCTAGCGGGAGTTGGAGAGCAGTACTTC
TRBJ1-2	TRBV27	NA	CASSKPGFGYTF	TGTGCCAGCAGTAAACCAGGGTTCGGCTACACCTTC
TRBJ1-4	TRBV6-5	NA	CASSYTPTNEKLFF	TGTGCCAGCAGCTATACTCCAACTAATGAAAAACTGTTTTTT
TRBJ1-2	TRBV5-4	NA	CASSLAGNGYTF	TGTGCCAGCAGCTTGGCGGGGAATGGCTACACCTTC
TRBJ2-1	TRBV13	NA	CASSFGQDFDNEQFF	TGTGCCAGCAGCTTTGGGCAGGATTTCGACAATGAGCAGTTCTTC
TRBJ2-3	TRBV5-5	TRBD1	CASSPRAPGQGTDTQYF	TGTGCCAGCAGCCCCCGAGCTCCCGGACAGGGCACAGATACGCAGTATTTT
TRBJ1-5	TRBV19	NA	CASSIGNQPQHF	TGTGCCAGTAGTATCGGCAATCAGCCCCAGCATTTT
TRBJ2-1	TRBV5-1	TRBD1	CASSDGQEYNEQFF	TGCGCCAGCAGCGACGGACAGGAGTACAATGAGCAGTTCTTC
TRBJ1-6	TRBV10-2	NA	CATSAWTENSPLHF	TGCGCCACCTCGGCGTGGACAGAGAATTCACCCCTCCACTTT
TRBJ1-2	TRBV9	NA	CASSVEAGMRGDYGYTF	TGTGCCAGCAGCGTAGAGGCGGGGATGCGGGGGGACTATGGCTACACCTTC
TRBJ1-1	TRBV29-1	NA	CSAELWVSRPTEAFF	TGCAGCGCGGAGCTCTGGGTATCCCGGCCCACTGAAGCTTTCTTT
TRBJ2-5	TRBV29-1	NA	CSVSRAETQYF	TGCAGCGTTAGTCGAGCGGAGACCCAGTACTTC
TRBJ2-7	TRBV7-2	TRBD1	CASSYSGTGDLGQYF	TGTGCCAGCAGCTATTCCGGGACAGGGGACCTAGGGCAGTACTTC
TRBJ1-1	TRBV28	TRBD1	CASSSTGLNTEAFF	TGTGCCAGCAGTTCGACAGGGCTGAACACTGAAGCTTTCTTT